One sample yielded the 26 T cell receptor beta chains listed below, sequenced in a study of beta chain features in type 1 diabetes. Study-wide findings and caveats: Among patients with Type 1 diabetes, TCRB CDR3s were moderately but significantly shorter in every one of the four CD4+ subsets.

The authors reverse transcribed all of the isolated RNA, so sequencing captured expressed TCRB transcripts. Produced via immunoSEQ multiplex PCR; TCRdb's table is partial and in-frame only. The sample holds about 22,000 clones, under 60% seen once. Antigen specificity for these receptors is unknown. Source material: stem cell memory CD4+ T cells from blood. The receptor set was obtained from a man aged 18 to 30 with type 1 diabetes.

This clone was observed once. This chain joins TRBV19 and TRBJ1-2; D is ambiguous. The CDR3 consists of 13 residues. CDR1 LNHDA and CDR2 SQIVND come from the germline V gene (reference sequence). V dropped 5 bases and J dropped 10 bases, with 17 bases sitting between them. CDR3 DNA: TGTGCCAGTAGTTCCGGCCCAAGACAAACCTACACCTTC. Translation gives CASSSGPRQTYTF. The whole variable domain, remainder taken from reference TRBV19 and TRBJ1-2, is DGGITQSPKYLFRKEGQNVTLSCEQNLNHDAMYWYRQDPGQGLRLIYYSQIVNDFQKGDIAEGYSVSREKKESFPLTVTSAQKNPTAFYLCASSSGPRQTYTFGSGTRLTVV.

V gene TRBV4-3 combines with J gene TRBJ2-7; 9 bases fit TRBD1. Germline V gene sequence: CDR1 LGHNA, CDR2 YSLEER. The CDR3 is 13 residues long. Germline trimming cut 3 bases from V and 4 bases from J; bases unmatched to any gene: 1. CDR3 DNA: TGCGCCAGCAGCCAGGGGACAGGGTACGAGCAGTACTTC. Its protein is CASSQGTGYEQYF.

The chain links TRBV9 to TRBJ2-5, with 10 bases lining up with TRBD1. Germline V gene lookup returns CDR1 SGDLS and CDR2 YYNGEE. This CDR3 spans 14 amino acids. V shed 4 bases, J shed 11 bases, and the junction held 11 bases outside the gene matches. CDR3 protein: CASSPRDRGGEQYF. The CDR3 DNA follows: TGTGCCAGCAGCCCCCGGGACAGGGGTGGGGAGCAGTACTTC. The full variable domain, with the rest looked up from reference TRBV9 and TRBJ2-5, is DSGVTQTPKHLITATGQRVTLRCSPRSGDLSVYWYQQSLDQGLQFLIQYYNGEERAKGNILERFSAQQFPDLHSELNLSSLELGDSALYFCASSPRDRGGEQYFGPGTRLLVL.

The chain employs TRBV27 and TRBJ2-3; 7 bases are a match to TRBD2. Germline values: CDR1 MNHEY, CDR2 SMNVEV (reference sequence). The V segment lost 5 bases and the J segment 10 bases; nucleotides outside the gene matches: 15. The CDR3 has 15 residues. The CDR3: CASSPGGNLRLAQYF. The CDR3 region has the DNA TGTGCCAGCAGTCCCGGGGGGAACCTCAGATTGGCGCAGTATTTT.

The chain joins TRBV13 to TRBJ2-5; TRBD2 might be the D (5 bases). Germline values: CDR1 PRHDT, CDR2 FYEKMQ (reference sequence). Trimming cost V 1 base and J 3 bases, with 18 bases left between them. The CDR3 loop spans 17 amino acids. CDR3 bases: TGTGCCAGCAGCTTAGCTTCTGGGAGTTACGGGGAAGAGACCCAGTACTTC. Translating it yields CASSLASGSYGEETQYF.

This clone appeared a few times. For the CDR3, the DNA is TGTGCCAGCACGGAGACAGGGGGAATCGGGCAGTACTTC. This translates into CASTETGGIGQYF. This rearrangement joins TRBV6-1 to TRBJ2-7, with 9 bases fitting TRBD1. The CDR3 runs 13 residues. Germline V CDR1 and CDR2: MNHNS, SASEGT. V shed 7 bases and J 9 bases; nucleotides not matched to a gene: 10.

The chain uses TRBV18 and TRBJ1-2; the match to TRBD1 covers 12 bases. The germline V gene has CDR1 KGHSH and CDR2 LQKENI. V was clipped by 6 bases and J by 6 bases; unmatched bases: 5. This CDR3 is built from 14 residues. The CDR3 DNA reads TGTGCCAGCTCTCCGGGACAGGGGGCCGATGGCTACACCTTC. It specifies CASSPGQGADGYTF.

This clone has more than one count but fewer than ten. The J gene is TRBJ1-4, the V gene TRBV7-9, with 11 bases matching TRBD1. The V gene's germline CDR1 is SEHNR and CDR2 FQNEAQ (reference sequence). This CDR3 comprises 16 residues. After removal of 2 bases from V and 8 bases from J, the junction contained 7 bases not matched to a gene. In DNA form, the CDR3 reads TGTGCCAGCAGCTTAAACGGACAGGGGGCAGGCGAAAAACTGTTTTTT. This sequence encodes CASSLNGQGAGEKLFF.

This clone was observed a few times. The rearrangement links TRBV7-2 to TRBJ2-7; no reliable D call. The CDR3 has 13 residues. V was trimmed by 4 bases and J by 2 bases, leaving 9 bases between them. Looked up from germline, CDR1 is SGHTA and CDR2 is FQGNSA. The CDR3 here is CASSSVTAYEQYF. As DNA, the CDR3 is TGTGCCAGCAGCTCGGTTACAGCCTACGAGCAGTACTTC.

The genes are TRBV7-8 and TRBJ2-5, with D perhaps TRBD2 (6 bases). Germline-derived CDR1 and CDR2 are SGHVS and FQNEAQ. Trimming pared 1 base from V and 0 bases from J, leaving 12 bases between. This CDR3 spans 16 amino acids. The CDR3 loop reads CASSLGGAFYQETQYF. The CDR3 DNA reads TGTGCCAGCAGCTTAGGCGGGGCGTTTTACCAAGAGACCCAGTACTTC.

The V call is TRBV5-1, the J call TRBJ2-3, with 12 bases that match TRBD1. Trimming at V came to 3 bases and at J to 6 bases, leaving 8 bases not matched to a gene. The CDR3 length is 16 residues. Germline assignment: CDR1 SGHRS and CDR2 YFSETQ. The CDR3 DNA reads as TGCGCCAGCAGCTACTCGGGACAGGGGGCAGGGGATACGCAGTATTTT. Amino acids: CASSYSGQGAGDTQYF.

This clone appeared once. The chain joins TRBV9 to TRBJ2-5, with TRBD1 identical over 7 bases. Germline lookup yields CDR1 SGDLS and CDR2 YYNGEE. The CDR3 runs 14 residues. With V trimmed by 6 bases and J by 0 bases, 5 bases remained unmatched. CDR3 nucleotides: TGTGCCAGCAACAAGGGACAGAACCAAGAGACCCAGTACTTC. Protein product: CASNKGQNQETQYF. Complete variable domain (other parts from reference TRBV9 and TRBJ2-5): DSGVTQTPKHLITATGQRVTLRCSPRSGDLSVYWYQQSLDQGLQFLIQYYNGEERAKGNILERFSAQQFPDLHSELNLSSLELGDSALYFCASNKGQNQETQYFGPGTRLLVL.

This sequence joins TRBV5-1 and TRBJ1-4; possible D gene TRBD1, 6 bases. V lost 2 bases to trimming and J lost 8 bases, with 16 bases between them. This CDR3 has 15 amino acids. CDR1 and CDR2 (germline): SGHRS, YFSETQ. CDR3: CASSFYGRGGEKLFF. The CDR3 DNA is TGCGCCAGCAGCTTCTACGGCAGGGGCGGAGAAAAACTGTTTTTT.

The V gene is TRBV16, the J gene TRBJ1-1, with a tentative D call TRBD1 (5 bases). The CDR3 spans 15 residues. Germline CDR1 and CDR2: KGHSY and FQNENV. V was cut by 0 bases and J by 1 base, with 9 bases left in between. The CDR3 region has the DNA TGTGCCAGCAGCCAATCTCCCAGGGCGAACACTGAAGCTTTCTTT. It encodes CASSQSPRANTEAFF.

The chain carries TRBV5-5 and TRBJ1-1; D is uncertain. Germline-derived CDR1 and CDR2 are SGHKS and YYEKEE (reference sequence). The CDR3 contains 13 residues. Trimming shortened V by 1 base and J by 9 bases, and 13 bases separated the two germline ends. The CDR3 DNA reads TGTGCCAGCAGCTTGTTTCAAATAGCCAAAGCTTTCTTT. Its translation: CASSLFQIAKAFF.

This rearrangement joins TRBV18 to TRBJ1-4; the D gene is possibly TRBD1 (5 bases). The CDR3 loop spans 15 amino acids. The ends were cut back, 6 bases at V and 0 bases at J, with 11 bases in the middle. Per germline, CDR1 KGHSH and CDR2 LQKENI. In nucleotides, the CDR3 is TGTGCCAGCTCGGATCGGGGGACAACTAATGAAAAACTGTTTTTT. It codes for CASSDRGTTNEKLFF.

This rearrangement joins TRBV6-5 to TRBJ2-7; the D gene is possibly TRBD1 (7 bases). The germline V and J ends were trimmed by 5 bases and 9 bases, with 17 bases remaining between them. This CDR3 contains 13 residues. The germline V gene encodes CDR1 MNHEY and CDR2 SVGAGI. This chain's CDR3 is CASSAPGTAGQYF. The DNA of the CDR3 is TGTGCCAGCAGTGCCCCCGGGACAGCGGGGCAGTACTTC.

This chain connects TRBV19 to TRBJ2-5; TRBD2 matches at 8 bases. The J call may be incorrect, as the DNA end agrees better with TRBJ2-7. The CDR3 runs 13 residues. CDR1 and CDR2 from the germline V gene are LNHDA and SQIVND (reference sequence). CDR3 region: CASSNGRGYEQYF. The DNA of the CDR3 is TGTGCCAGTAGTAACGGGAGGGGCTACGAGCAGTACTTC.

The V gene is TRBV19, the J gene TRBJ1-2; TRBD1 agrees at 10 bases. The CDR3 is 15 residues long. J gave up 4 bases and V 3 bases, and 5 bases lay outside the gene matches. Germline V gene sequence: CDR1 LNHDA, CDR2 SQIVND (reference sequence). This chain's CDR3 is CASSMDRGVLYGYTF. Written as DNA, the CDR3 is TGTGCCAGTAGTATGGACAGGGGGGTGCTCTATGGCTACACCTTC.

This sequence joins TRBV7-2 and TRBJ1-3; the match to TRBD1 covers 9 bases. The germline V gene encodes CDR1 SGHTA and CDR2 FQGNSA. V dropped 3 bases and J dropped 3; count of bases not matched to a gene: 3. CDR3 length: 15 residues. CDR3 bases: TGTGCCAGCAGCTTTGCGACAGGGGGTGGAAACACCATATATTTT. Translation: CASSFATGGGNTIYF.

The V call is TRBV2, the J call TRBJ2-1, with 14 nucleotides matching TRBD2. The CDR3 covers 19 residues. Germline-derived CDR1 and CDR2 are SNHLY and FYNNEI. The J segment lost 0 bases and the V segment lost 3 bases, leaving 7 bases of the junction unmatched. In DNA form, the CDR3 reads TGTGCCAGCAGTGACGTGACTAGCGGGAGGGAAGACTCCTACAATGAGCAGTTCTTC. It translates to CASSDVTSGREDSYNEQFF.

As for this clone: The junction differs from germline at one of its ends, possibly a read error. J is TRBJ2-1 and V is TRBV28; 9 nucleotides agree with TRBD2. Germline-derived CDR1 and CDR2 are MDHEN and SYDVKM. CDR3 length: 15 amino acids. Here the CDR3 DNA reads TGTGCCAGCAGTTTAAGCGGGGGGACGTACAGTGAGCAGTTCTTC. This gives the protein CASSLSGGTYSEQFF.

This clone occurred a few times. This chain joins TRBV5-4 and TRBJ2-2, with TRBD2 as a possible D gene (5 bases). Germline V lookup: CDR1 SGHNT, CDR2 YYREEE (reference sequence). The CDR3 spans 17 residues. V lost 0 bases and J lost 6, with 18 bases in between. As DNA, the CDR3 is TGTGCCAGCAGCTTGGGAGGGTCTATCGGCGTCCCCGGGGAGCTGTTTTTT. This encodes CASSLGGSIGVPGELFF.

This chain links TRBV9 with TRBJ2-2, with 8 nucleotides matching TRBD2. Unmatched junction bases numbered 25, after V lost 0 bases and J lost 3 bases. Germline CDR1 and CDR2: SGDLS and YYNGEE. The CDR3 sequence is 23 residues long. CDR3: CASSVVKVVRTGGGTSHTGELFF. CDR3 DNA: TGTGCCAGCAGCGTAGTTAAGGTTGTTCGAACGGGCGGGGGGACCTCCCACACCGGGGAGCTGTTTTTT.

The V gene is TRBV7-2, the J gene TRBJ1-1; the D is unclear. Trimming shortened V by 5 bases and J by 6 bases, and 16 bases separated the two germline ends. There are 14 residues in the CDR3. Germline V lookup: CDR1 SGHTA, CDR2 FQGNSA. DNA of the CDR3: TGTGCCAGCAGCCTCAGCGTCGGTGGCGCTGAAGCTTTCTTT. Amino acids: CASSLSVGGAEAFF.

This clone was seen more than once but under ten times. The chain couples TRBV7-6 to TRBJ2-1, with 7 bases lining up with TRBD2. V shed 5 bases, J shed 10 bases, and the junction held 11 bases outside the gene matches. Germline values: CDR1 SGHVS, CDR2 FNYEAQ. The CDR3 spans 14 residues. CDR3 protein: CASSGPGGLREQFF. In nucleotides, the CDR3 is TGTGCCAGCAGCGGGCCGGGGGGATTAAGGGAGCAGTTCTTC.